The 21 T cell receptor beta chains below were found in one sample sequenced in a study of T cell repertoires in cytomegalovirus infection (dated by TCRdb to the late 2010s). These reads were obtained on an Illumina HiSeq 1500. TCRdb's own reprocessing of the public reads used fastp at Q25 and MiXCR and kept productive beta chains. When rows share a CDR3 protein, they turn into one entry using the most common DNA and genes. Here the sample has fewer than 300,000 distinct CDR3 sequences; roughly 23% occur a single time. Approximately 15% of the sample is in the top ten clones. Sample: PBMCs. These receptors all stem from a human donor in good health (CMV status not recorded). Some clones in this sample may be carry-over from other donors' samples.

The CDR3 reads CAISESGENTEAFF. The DNA of the CDR3 is TGTGCCATCAGTGAATCCGGGGAGAACACTGAAGCTTTCTTT. This sequence joins TRBV10-3 and TRBJ1-1, with D unresolved. The ends were cut back, 3 bases at V and 1 base at J, with 9 bases in the middle. The CDR3 covers 14 residues. Per germline, CDR1 ENHRY and CDR2 SYGVKD.

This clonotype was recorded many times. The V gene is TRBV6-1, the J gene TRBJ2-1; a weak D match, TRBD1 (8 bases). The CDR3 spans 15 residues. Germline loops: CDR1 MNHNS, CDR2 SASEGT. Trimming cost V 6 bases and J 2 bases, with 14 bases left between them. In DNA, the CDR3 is TGTGCCAGCAGAAACAGGGGGGGCGCCTACAATGAGCAGTTCTTC. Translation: CASRNRGGAYNEQFF.

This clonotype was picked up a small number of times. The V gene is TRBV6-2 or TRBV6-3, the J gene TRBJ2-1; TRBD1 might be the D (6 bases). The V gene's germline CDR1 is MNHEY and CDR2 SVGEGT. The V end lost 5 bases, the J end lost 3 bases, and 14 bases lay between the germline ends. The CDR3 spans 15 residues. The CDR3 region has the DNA TGTGCCAGCAGTCCCGGGACATCCTACTACAATGAGCAGTTCTTC. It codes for CASSPGTSYYNEQFF.

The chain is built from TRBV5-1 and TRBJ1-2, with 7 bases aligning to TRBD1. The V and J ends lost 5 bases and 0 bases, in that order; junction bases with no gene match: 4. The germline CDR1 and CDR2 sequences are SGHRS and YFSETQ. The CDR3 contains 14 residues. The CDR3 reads CASRSGTANYGYTF. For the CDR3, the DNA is TGCGCCAGCAGGTCCGGGACAGCTAACTATGGCTACACCTTC.

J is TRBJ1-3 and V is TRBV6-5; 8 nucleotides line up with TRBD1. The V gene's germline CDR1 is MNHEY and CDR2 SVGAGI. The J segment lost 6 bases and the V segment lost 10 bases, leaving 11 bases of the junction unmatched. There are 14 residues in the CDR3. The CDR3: CATGAGQGENTIYF. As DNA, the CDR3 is TGTGCCACCGGGGCCGGACAGGGAGAAAACACCATATATTTT.

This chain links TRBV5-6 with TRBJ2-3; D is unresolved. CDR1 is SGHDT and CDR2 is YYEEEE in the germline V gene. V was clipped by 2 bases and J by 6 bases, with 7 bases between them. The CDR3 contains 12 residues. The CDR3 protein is CASSFFRDTQYF. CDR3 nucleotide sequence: TGTGCCAGCAGCTTTTTCCGCGATACGCAGTATTTT.

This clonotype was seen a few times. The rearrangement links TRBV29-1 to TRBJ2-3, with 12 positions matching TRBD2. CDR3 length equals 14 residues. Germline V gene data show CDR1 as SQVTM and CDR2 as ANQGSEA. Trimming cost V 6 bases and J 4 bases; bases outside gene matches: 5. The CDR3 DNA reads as TGCAGCGTCCTAGCGGGAGGGCAGGCAGATACGCAGTATTTT. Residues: CSVLAGGQADTQYF.

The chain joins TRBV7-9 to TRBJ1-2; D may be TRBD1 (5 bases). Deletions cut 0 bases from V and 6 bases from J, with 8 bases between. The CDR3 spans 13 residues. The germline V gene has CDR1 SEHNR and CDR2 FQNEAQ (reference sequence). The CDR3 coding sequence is TGTGCCAGCAGCTTAGCGGGGGAAGATGGCTACACCTTC. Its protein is CASSLAGEDGYTF. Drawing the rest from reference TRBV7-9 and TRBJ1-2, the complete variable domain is DTGVSQNPRHKITKRGQNVTFRCDPISEHNRLYWYRQTLGQGPEFLTYFQNEAQLEKSRLLSDRFSAERPKGSFSTLEIQRTEQGDSAMYLCASSLAGEDGYTFGSGTRLTVV.

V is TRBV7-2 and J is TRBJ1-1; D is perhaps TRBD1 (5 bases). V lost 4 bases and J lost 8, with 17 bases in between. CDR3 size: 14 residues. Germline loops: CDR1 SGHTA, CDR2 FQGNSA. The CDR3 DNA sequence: TGTGCCAGCAGCTCCTACAACCGGGACGGGGAAGCTTTCTTT. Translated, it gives CASSSYNRDGEAFF.

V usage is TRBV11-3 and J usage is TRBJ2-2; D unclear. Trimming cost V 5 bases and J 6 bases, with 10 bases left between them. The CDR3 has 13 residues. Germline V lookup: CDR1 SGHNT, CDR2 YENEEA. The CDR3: CASSPYWAGELFF. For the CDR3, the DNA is TGTGCCAGCAGCCCCTATTGGGCCGGGGAGCTGTTTTTT.

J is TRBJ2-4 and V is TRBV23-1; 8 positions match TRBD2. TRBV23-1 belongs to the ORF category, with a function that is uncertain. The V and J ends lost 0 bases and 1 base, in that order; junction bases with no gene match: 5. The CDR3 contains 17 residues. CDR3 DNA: TGCGCCAGCAGTCAATCCCCCGGGGGGGCCGCCAAAAACATTCAGTACTTC. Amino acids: CASSQSPGGAAKNIQYF.

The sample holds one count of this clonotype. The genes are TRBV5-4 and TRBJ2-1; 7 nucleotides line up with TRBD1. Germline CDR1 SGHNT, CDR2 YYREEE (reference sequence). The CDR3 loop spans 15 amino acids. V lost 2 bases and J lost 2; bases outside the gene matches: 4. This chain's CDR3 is CASSFRTGTYNEQFF. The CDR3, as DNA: TGTGCCAGCAGCTTCCGGACAGGAACCTACAATGAGCAGTTCTTC.

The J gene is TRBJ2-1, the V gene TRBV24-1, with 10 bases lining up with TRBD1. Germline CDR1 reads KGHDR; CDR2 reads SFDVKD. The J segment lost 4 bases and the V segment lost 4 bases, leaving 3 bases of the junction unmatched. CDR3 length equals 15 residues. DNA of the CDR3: TGTGCCACCAGTGAAGCGGGACAGGGGTACAATGAGCAGTTCTTC. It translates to CATSEAGQGYNEQFF.

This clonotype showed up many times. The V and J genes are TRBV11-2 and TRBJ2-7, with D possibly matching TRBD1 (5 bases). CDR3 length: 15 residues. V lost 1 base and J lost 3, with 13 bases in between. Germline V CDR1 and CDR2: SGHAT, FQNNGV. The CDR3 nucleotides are TGTGCCAGCAGCTTAGGCCCAGGGTCCCTCTACGAGCAGTACTTC. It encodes CASSLGPGSLYEQYF.

CDR3 loop: CASSYSPTGYGNEKLFF. Written as DNA, the CDR3 is TGTGCCAGCAGTTACTCTCCGACAGGGTATGGTAATGAAAAACTGTTTTTT. V is TRBV6-2 or TRBV6-3 and J is TRBJ1-4; 7 bases are shared with TRBD1. Unmatched junction bases numbered 8, after V lost 0 bases and J lost 4 bases. The CDR3 extends over 17 amino acids. CDR1 is MNHEY and CDR2 is SVGEGT in the germline V gene.

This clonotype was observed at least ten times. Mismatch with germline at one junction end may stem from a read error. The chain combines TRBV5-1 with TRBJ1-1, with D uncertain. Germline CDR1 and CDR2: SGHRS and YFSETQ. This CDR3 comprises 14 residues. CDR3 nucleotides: TGTGCCAGCAGCTTAAGCCGGTTGAACACTGAAGCTTTCTTT. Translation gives CASSLSRLNTEAFF.

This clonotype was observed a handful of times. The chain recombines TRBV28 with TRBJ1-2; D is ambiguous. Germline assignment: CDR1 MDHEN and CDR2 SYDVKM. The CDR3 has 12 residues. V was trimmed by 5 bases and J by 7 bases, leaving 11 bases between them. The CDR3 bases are TGTGCCAGCAGTGAATGGACGCGTGGCTACACCTTC. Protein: CASSEWTRGYTF.

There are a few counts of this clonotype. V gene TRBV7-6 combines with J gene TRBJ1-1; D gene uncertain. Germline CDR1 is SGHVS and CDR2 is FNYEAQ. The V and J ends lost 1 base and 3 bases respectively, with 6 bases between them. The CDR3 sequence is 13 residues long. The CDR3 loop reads CASSLGWDTEAFF. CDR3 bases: TGTGCCAGCAGCTTAGGGTGGGACACTGAAGCTTTCTTT.

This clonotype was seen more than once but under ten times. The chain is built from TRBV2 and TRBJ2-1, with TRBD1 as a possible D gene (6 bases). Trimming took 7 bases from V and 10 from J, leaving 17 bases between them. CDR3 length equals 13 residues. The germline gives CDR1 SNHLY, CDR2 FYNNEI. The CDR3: CASMQGWESEQFF. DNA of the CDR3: TGTGCCAGCATGCAGGGGTGGGAGTCGGAGCAGTTCTTC.

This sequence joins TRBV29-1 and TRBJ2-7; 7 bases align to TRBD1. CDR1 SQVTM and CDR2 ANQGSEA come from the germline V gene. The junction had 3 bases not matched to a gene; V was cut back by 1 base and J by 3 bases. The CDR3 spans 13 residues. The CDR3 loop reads CSVEASGGYEQYF. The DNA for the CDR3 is TGCAGCGTTGAAGCCTCAGGGGGCTACGAGCAGTACTTC.

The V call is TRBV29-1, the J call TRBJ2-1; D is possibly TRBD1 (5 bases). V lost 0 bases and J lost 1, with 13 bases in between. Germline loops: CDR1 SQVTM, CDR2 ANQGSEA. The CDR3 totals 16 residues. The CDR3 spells CSVEEGKGLSYNEQFF. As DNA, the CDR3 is TGCAGCGTTGAAGAAGGGAAGGGGTTGTCCTACAATGAGCAGTTCTTC.